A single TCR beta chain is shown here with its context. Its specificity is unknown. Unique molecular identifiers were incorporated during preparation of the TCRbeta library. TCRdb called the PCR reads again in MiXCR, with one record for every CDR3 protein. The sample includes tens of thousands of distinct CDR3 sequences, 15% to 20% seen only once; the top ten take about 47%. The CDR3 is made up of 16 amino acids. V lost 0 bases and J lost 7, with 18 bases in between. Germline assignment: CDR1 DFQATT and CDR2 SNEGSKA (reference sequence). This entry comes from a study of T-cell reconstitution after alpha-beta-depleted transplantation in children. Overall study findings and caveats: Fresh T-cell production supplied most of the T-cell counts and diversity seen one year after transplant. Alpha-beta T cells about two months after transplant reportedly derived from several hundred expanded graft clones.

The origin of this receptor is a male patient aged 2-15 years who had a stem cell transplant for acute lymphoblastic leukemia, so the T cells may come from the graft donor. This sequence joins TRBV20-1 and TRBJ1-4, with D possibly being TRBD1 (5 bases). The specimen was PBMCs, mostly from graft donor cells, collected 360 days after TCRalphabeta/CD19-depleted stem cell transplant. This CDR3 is CSARDLWDLKPEKLFF. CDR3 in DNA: TGCAGTGCTAGAGATCTGTGGGACCTAAAACCTGAAAAACTGTTTTTT.